Detailed here is one T cell receptor (beta chain). The antigen is undetermined. The data belong to a study of lymphopenia after photon versus proton radiotherapy. The assay was immunoSEQ multiplex PCR, and TCRdb's table has in-frame clones only and misses some. Found here are 23,000 or so clones, roughly 87% of them singletons; the top ten hold approximately 19%. Broader study findings: Larger post-nadir TCR diversity loss correlated inversely with survival in deceased patients. Post-nadir diversity loss with photons came from oligoclonal expansion, particularly CD8+ Temra cells. Photon-treated patients lost naive T cells and TCR diversity; proton-treated stayed stable.

V lost 6 bases, J lost 8 bases, and 17 bases lay in between. This CDR3 spans 14 amino acids. The germline gives CDR1 LNHDA, CDR2 SQIVND (reference sequence). The sample here was peripheral blood, taken from a patient treated with photon-based radiotherapy. The chain is built from TRBV19 and TRBJ2-1, with a possible D match to TRBD1 (5 bases). The TCR originated in a man between 45 and 60 years old with gastric cancer. CDR3 region: CASSPALRGDEQFF. Here the CDR3 DNA reads TGTGCCAGTAGCCCCGCCTTAAGGGGTGATGAGCAGTTCTTC.